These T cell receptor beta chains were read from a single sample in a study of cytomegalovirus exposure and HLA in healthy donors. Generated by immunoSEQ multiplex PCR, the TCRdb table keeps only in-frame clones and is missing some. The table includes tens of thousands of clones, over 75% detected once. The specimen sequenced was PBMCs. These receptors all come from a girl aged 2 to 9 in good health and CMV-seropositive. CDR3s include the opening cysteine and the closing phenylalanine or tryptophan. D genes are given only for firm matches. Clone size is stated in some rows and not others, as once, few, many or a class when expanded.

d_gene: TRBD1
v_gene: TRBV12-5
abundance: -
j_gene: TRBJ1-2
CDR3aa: CASGLDSGTGKGYTF
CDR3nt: TGTGCTAGTGGTTTGGACTCCGGGACAGGGAAGGGCTACACCTTC

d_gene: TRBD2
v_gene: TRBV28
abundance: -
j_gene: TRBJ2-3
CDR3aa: CASRRLAGGPGDTQYF
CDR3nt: TGTGCCAGCAGGCGACTAGCGGGAGGGCCAGGAGATACGCAGTATTTT

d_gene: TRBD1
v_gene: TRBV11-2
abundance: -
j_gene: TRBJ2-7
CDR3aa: CASSAARDRVSYEQYF
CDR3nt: TGTGCCAGCAGCGCAGCCCGGGACAGGGTGTCGTACGAGCAGTACTTC

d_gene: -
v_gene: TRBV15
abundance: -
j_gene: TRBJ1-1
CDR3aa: CATSRTLDWMNTEAFF
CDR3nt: TGTGCCACCAGCAGAACCCTGGACTGGATGAACACTGAAGCTTTCTTT

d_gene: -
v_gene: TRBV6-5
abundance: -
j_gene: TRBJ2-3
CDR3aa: CASTVSGLSTQYF
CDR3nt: TGTGCCAGCACCGTTTCCGGGTTAAGTACGCAGTATTTT

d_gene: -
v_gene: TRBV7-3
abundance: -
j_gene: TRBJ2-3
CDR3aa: CASTTKNGDTQYF
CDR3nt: TGTGCCAGCACCACAAAAAATGGAGATACGCAGTATTTT

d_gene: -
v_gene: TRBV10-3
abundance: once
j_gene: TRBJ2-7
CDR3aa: CAIGQGYEQYF
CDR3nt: TGTGCCATCGGGCAAGGCTACGAGCAGTACTTC

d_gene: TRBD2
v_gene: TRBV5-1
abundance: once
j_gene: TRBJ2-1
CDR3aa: CASSLTSGRAGEQFF
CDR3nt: TGCGCCAGCAGCTTGACTAGCGGGAGGGCCGGGGAGCAGTTCTTC

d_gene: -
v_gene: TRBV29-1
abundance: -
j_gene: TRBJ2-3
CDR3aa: CSVEAPGGSYTDTQYF
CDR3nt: TGCAGCGTTGAAGCCCCTGGCGGATCATACACAGATACGCAGTATTTT

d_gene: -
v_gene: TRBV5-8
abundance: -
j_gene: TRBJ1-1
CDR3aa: CASSLDTPGVTEAFF
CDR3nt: TGTGCCAGCAGCTTGGATACGCCGGGAGTGACTGAAGCTTTCTTT

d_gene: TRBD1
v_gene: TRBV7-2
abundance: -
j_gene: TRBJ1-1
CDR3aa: CASSIRPGQGHEAFF
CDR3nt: TGTGCCAGCAGCATAAGACCGGGACAGGGACATGAAGCTTTCTTT

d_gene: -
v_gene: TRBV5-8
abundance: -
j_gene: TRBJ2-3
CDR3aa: CASSLGARGALTDTQYF
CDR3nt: TGTGCCAGCAGCCTTGGGGCCAGGGGGGCTCTGACAGATACGCAGTATTTT

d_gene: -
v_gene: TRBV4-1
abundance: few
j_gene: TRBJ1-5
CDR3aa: CASSQDQEAKPQHF
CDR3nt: TGCGCCAGCAGCCAAGATCAGGAGGCTAAGCCCCAGCATTTT

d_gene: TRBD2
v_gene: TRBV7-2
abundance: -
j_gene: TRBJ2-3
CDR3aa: CASSLGTSGSTDTQYF
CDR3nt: TGTGCCAGCAGCTTAGGGACTAGCGGGAGTACAGATACGCAGTATTTT

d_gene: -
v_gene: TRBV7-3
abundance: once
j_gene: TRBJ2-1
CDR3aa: CASSPKTTGGEQFF
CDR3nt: TGTGCCAGCAGCCCCAAGACTACTGGAGGTGAGCAGTTCTTC

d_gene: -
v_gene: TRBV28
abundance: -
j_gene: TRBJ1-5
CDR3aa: CASSLPGLNQPQHF
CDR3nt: TGTGCCAGCAGTTTGCCAGGGCTGAATCAGCCCCAGCATTTT

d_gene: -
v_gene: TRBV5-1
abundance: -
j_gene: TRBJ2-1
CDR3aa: CASSGGLNNEQFF
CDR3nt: TGCGCCAGCAGCGGAGGACTTAACAATGAGCAGTTCTTC

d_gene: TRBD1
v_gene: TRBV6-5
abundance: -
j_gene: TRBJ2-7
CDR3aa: CATGQGISYEQYF
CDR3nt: TGTGCCACCGGACAGGGCATATCCTACGAGCAGTACTTC

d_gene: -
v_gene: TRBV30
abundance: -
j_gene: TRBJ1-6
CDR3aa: CAWSLITDRPNSPLHF
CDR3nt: TGTGCCTGGAGTTTAATAACCGACAGACCAAATTCACCCCTCCACTTT

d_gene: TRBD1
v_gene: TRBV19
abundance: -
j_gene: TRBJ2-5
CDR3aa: CASGTVQETQYF
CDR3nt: TGTGCCAGCGGGACAGTACAAGAGACCCAGTACTTC

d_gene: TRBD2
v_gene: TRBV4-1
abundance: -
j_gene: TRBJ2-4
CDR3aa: CASRDNLAGGTLAKNIQYF
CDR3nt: TGCGCCAGCAGGGATAATCTAGCGGGAGGGACCCTAGCCAAAAACATTCAGTACTTC

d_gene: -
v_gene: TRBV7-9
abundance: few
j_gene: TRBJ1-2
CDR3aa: CASSLGGNYGYTF
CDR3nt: TGTGCCAGCAGCTTAGGAGGAAACTATGGCTACACCTTC

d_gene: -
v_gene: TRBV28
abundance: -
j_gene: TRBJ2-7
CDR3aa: CASSLTGLRYEQYF
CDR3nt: TGTGCCAGCAGCCTTACAGGTCTCCGCTACGAGCAGTACTTC

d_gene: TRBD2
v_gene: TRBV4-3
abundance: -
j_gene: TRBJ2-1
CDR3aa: CASSQGLPDEQFF
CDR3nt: TGCGCCAGCAGCCAGGGACTACCTGATGAGCAGTTCTTC

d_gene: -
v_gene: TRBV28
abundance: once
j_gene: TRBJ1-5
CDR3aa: CASSPRENQPQHF
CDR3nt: TGTGCCAGCAGCCCGAGGGAGAATCAGCCCCAGCATTTT

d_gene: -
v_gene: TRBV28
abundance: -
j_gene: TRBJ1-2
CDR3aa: CASSTVQGRGGYTF
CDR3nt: TGTGCCAGCAGTACCGTACAGGGTCGGGGTGGCTACACCTTC

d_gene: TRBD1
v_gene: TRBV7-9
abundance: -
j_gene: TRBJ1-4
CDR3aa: CASSSGQGGEKLFF
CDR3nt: TGTGCCAGCAGCTCAGGACAGGGGGGGGAAAAACTGTTTTTT

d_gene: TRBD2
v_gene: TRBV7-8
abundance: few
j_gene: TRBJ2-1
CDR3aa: CASSRHRRLADLYNEQFF
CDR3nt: TGTGCCAGCAGCCGTCATAGAAGACTAGCGGATTTATACAATGAGCAGTTCTTC

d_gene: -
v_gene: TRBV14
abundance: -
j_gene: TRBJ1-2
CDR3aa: CASSQDGGDYGYTF
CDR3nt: TGTGCCAGCAGCCAAGATGGGGGGGACTATGGCTACACCTTC

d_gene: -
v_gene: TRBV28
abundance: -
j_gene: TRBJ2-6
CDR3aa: CASRTQGANVLTF
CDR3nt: TGTGCCAGCAGGACACAGGGGGCCAACGTCCTGACTTTC

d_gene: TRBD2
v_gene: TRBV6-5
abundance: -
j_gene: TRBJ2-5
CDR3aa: CASSRTAGLGTQYF
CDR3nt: TGTGCCAGCAGTCGGACTGCCGGACTAGGGACCCAGTACTTC

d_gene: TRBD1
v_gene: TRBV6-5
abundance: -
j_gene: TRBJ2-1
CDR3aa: CASAGTASGANEQFF
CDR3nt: TGTGCCAGCGCCGGGACAGCGTCCGGGGCCAATGAGCAGTTCTTC

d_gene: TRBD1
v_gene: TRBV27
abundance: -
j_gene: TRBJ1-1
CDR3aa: CASSSIRGEAFF
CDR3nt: TGTGCCAGCAGTTCAATCAGGGGGGAAGCTTTCTTT

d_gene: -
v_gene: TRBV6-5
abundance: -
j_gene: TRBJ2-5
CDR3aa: CASTPAWGDRETQYF
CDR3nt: TGTGCCAGCACCCCGGCTTGGGGGGATCGGGAGACCCAGTACTTC

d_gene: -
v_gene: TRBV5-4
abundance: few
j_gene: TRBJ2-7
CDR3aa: CASSLTGTYEQYF
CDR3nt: TGTGCCAGCAGCTTGACAGGAACCTACGAGCAGTACTTC

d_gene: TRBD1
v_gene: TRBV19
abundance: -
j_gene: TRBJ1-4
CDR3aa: CASSLGQGSEKLFF
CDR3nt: TGTGCCAGTAGTTTGGGACAGGGAAGTGAAAAACTGTTTTTT

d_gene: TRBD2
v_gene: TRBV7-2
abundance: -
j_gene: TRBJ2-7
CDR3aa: CASSLPKAGTRRYEQYF
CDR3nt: TGTGCCAGCAGCTTACCCAAGGCGGGGACTAGGCGCTACGAGCAGTACTTC

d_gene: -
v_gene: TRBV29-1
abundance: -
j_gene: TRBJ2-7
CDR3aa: CSVDSSYEQYF
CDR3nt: TGCAGCGTTGACAGCTCCTACGAGCAGTACTTC

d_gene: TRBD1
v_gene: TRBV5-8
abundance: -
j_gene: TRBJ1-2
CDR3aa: CASSPRQGGHGYTF
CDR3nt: TGTGCCAGCAGCCCTAGACAGGGAGGCCATGGCTACACCTTC

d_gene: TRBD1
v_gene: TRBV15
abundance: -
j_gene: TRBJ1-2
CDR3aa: CATSRDGRDRNYGYTF
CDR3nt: TGTGCCACCAGCAGAGATGGGAGGGACAGGAACTATGGCTACACCTTC